This T cell receptor (beta chain) was identified in a study of PD-L1 blockade in urothelial cancer. Across the whole study: Administration of atezolizumab to patients began in the mid-2010s, at 1,200 mg intravenously every 3 weeks. Most patients, twenty-five of 29, were males with bladder-origin cancer. Prior chemotherapy regimens per patient numbered 0 to 3.

The CDR3 totals 14 residues. The V end was cut by 2 bases, the J end by 8 bases, with 13 bases between. Germline V CDR1 and CDR2: MGHRA, YSYEKL. Time point: peripheral blood 6 weeks after treatment start. Notes on this clone: Its antigen is unidentified.

Sequencing was performed with immunoSEQ multiplex PCR; in TCRdb, only in-frame clones are kept and a portion is missing. This sample has 100,000 to 150,000 clones, with 86% found just once. Study-wide results and caveats: Where pretreatment blood TCR clonality fell below the median, better survival was predicted.

Sequences were derived from PBMCs, sampled around atezolizumab (anti-PD-L1) treatment. The chain joins TRBV4-1 to TRBJ2-1, with D maybe TRBD2 (5 bases). This TCR derives from a man aged 45-65 years with urothelial cancer. The chain's CDR3 is CASSQRDIRDEQFF. CDR3 bases: TGCGCCAGCAGCCAACGGGATATTCGGGATGAGCAGTTCTTC.